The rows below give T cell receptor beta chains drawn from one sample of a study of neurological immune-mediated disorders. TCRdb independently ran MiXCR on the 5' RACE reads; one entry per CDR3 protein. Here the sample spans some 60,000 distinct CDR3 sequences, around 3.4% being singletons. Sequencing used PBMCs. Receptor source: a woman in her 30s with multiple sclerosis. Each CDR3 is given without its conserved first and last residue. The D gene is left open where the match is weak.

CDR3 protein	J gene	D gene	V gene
ASSLATPTDTQY	TRBJ2-3	-	TRBV5-1
ASSLRVTNEQF	TRBJ2-1	-	TRBV6-2/TRBV6-3
ASSFGGIFYEQY	TRBJ2-7	TRBD2	TRBV12-3/TRBV12-4
ASSQDEAEAF	TRBJ1-1	-	TRBV3-1
ASTLRANTGELF	TRBJ2-2	-	TRBV5-1
ASSLETGNQPQH	TRBJ1-5	TRBD1	TRBV18
ASSQAERVQF	TRBJ2-1	-	TRBV4-1
ASSLVWTGREEQY	TRBJ2-7	-	TRBV7-2
AIQSSRGLDYGYT	TRBJ1-2	TRBD1	TRBV10-3
ASSSPVGGVGTPRETQY	TRBJ2-5	TRBD1	TRBV6-5
ASSLPGGDTDTQY	TRBJ2-3	-	TRBV5-1
SAKAGGPETQY	TRBJ2-3	TRBD2	TRBV20-1
ATGGAGNTIY	TRBJ1-3	-	TRBV6-5
ASSLGVSGASSGEQY	TRBJ2-7	-	TRBV28
SVQFGYGYT	TRBJ1-2	-	TRBV29-1
ASSGGTGTYNEQF	TRBJ2-1	TRBD1	TRBV9
ASSEQGAGTEAF	TRBJ1-1	TRBD1	TRBV12-3/TRBV12-4
SARAQGAKKIQY	TRBJ2-4	TRBD1	TRBV20-1
SARSRGNPSYGYT	TRBJ1-2	-	TRBV20-1
SARLTSGASSTDTQY	TRBJ2-3	TRBD2	TRBV20-1
ATSGPLPTAGELF	TRBJ2-2	-	TRBV24-1
AISNRGDEQY	TRBJ2-7	TRBD1	TRBV10-3
ASSTSGPLGTEAF	TRBJ1-1	-	TRBV11-2
ASSLGGTGPKGNQPQH	TRBJ1-5	TRBD1	TRBV5-1
ASSLGVDYNEQF	TRBJ2-1	-	TRBV5-5
ASSPTTDRANYGYT	TRBJ1-2	-	TRBV5-6
SARGDSRANYGYT	TRBJ1-2	TRBD1	TRBV20-1
AIRLESGQGAF	TRBJ1-1	-	TRBV10-3
SATPSGTSGGAYEQY	TRBJ2-7	TRBD2	TRBV20-1
SARDWGLPGETQY	TRBJ2-5	-	TRBV20-1
ASSPGRYEQY	TRBJ2-7	-	TRBV5-1
ASSPNGRTDGYT	TRBJ1-2	-	TRBV7-2
ASSFTGAGGETQY	TRBJ2-5	TRBD1	TRBV27
ASTRGGQGQDTQY	TRBJ2-3	-	TRBV5-1
ASSLRVQGASRGQPQN	TRBJ1-5	TRBD1	TRBV28
ASSQGGPGGNTIY	TRBJ1-3	TRBD1	TRBV28
ASSLAGIPYNEQF	TRBJ2-1	-	TRBV27
SARDRGGENTIY	TRBJ1-3	TRBD1	TRBV20-1
SASLAGVLRTDTQY	TRBJ2-3	TRBD2	TRBV20-1
ASSVEASGRASNEQF	TRBJ2-1	TRBD2	TRBV9
ASSLRGGQPEAF	TRBJ1-1	-	TRBV7-9
ASSAGLAAHEQY	TRBJ2-7	TRBD2	TRBV7-2
ASSLAWTSGMTQF	TRBJ2-1	TRBD2	TRBV7-2
SASTGEAGNQPQH	TRBJ1-5	TRBD1	TRBV20-1
ASSLVDGKAGELF	TRBJ2-2	-	TRBV7-2
ASTPETATDTQY	TRBJ2-3	-	TRBV12-3/TRBV12-4